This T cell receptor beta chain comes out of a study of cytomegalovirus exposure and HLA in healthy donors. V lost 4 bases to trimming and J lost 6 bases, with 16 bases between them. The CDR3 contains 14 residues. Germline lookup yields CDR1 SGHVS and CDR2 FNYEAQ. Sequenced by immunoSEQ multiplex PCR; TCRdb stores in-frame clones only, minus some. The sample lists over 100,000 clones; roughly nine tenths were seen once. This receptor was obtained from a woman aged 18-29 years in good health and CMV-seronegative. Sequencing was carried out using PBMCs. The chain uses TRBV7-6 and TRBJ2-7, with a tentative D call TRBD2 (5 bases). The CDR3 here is CASSSTDWGGEQYF. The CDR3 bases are TGTGCCAGCAGCTCCACGGACTGGGGTGGCGAGCAGTACTTC.